This T cell receptor (beta chain) derives from a study of persistence of HIV-infected CD4 T cells. Sequencing used immunoSEQ version 4 in survey mode. Produced via immunoSEQ multiplex PCR; TCRdb's table is partial and in-frame only. The table has about 19,000 clones, approximately 60% seen once; the top ten hold 1.9%. An overlapping HIV-1 Gag peptide pool stimulated these cells at roughly 0.97 ug/peptide/mL. Sorting of responding CD4+ T cells relied on upregulated CD40 ligand together with CD69. Undetectable plasma HIV-1 RNA below 50 copies/mL lasted at least 4 years. A single count supports this clone. Its antigen remains unknown. V shed 0 bases, J shed 6 bases, and the junction held 6 bases outside the gene matches. CDR1 and CDR2 from the germline V gene are SGHRS and YFSETQ. This CDR3 has 15 residues. Study results and limitations: Compared with CD3/CD28-stimulated cells, CMV- and Gag-responding cells showed lower TCRbeta richness. Antigen-responding cells were enriched for degenerate expanded CDR3beta sequences.

The TCR sequence derives from an adult woman with HIV who was CMV-seropositive. Specimen: CD4+ T cells sorted from PBMCs after 18-hour stimulation, collected from a patient who received antiretroviral therapy. This chain joins TRBV5-1 and TRBJ2-1, with 7 bases aligning to TRBD2. CDR3 DNA sequence: TGCGCCAGCAGCTTGGTGAGCGGGGCCGGCAATGAGCAGTTCTTC. Protein: CASSLVSGAGNEQFF.